A selection of T cell receptor beta chains follows, all from one sample in a study of blood T cell repertoires in COVID-19. Here immunoSEQ multiplex PCR was the method, and the copy in TCRdb shows in-frame clones only, minus some. Counted here are about 170,000 clones, about 85% occurring once; the ten biggest clones make up 6.5% to 7.5%. What was sequenced was peripheral blood. The receptor set was obtained from a man at least 80 years old with COVID-19, enrolled during active disease. CDR3s include the opening cysteine and the closing phenylalanine or tryptophan. Fields, in order: J gene, clone size, D gene, V gene, CDR3 protein, CDR3 DNA. The D gene is left open where the match is weak. Rows give clone size only sometimes, using once, few, many, or a class for an expanded clone.

j_gene: TRBJ1-1
abundance: .
d_gene: .
v_gene: TRBV12-3/TRBV12-4
CDR3aa: CASSLFTGIEAFF
CDR3nt: TGTGCCAGCAGTTTGTTTACAGGTATCGAAGCTTTCTTT

j_gene: TRBJ2-3
abundance: .
d_gene: TRBD2
v_gene: TRBV5-1
CDR3aa: CASSLLAGTSGTQYF
CDR3nt: TGCGCCAGCAGCTTGCTAGCGGGGACCTCCGGTACGCAGTATTTT

j_gene: TRBJ2-1
abundance: .
d_gene: .
v_gene: TRBV9
CDR3aa: CASSVAASGDNEQFF
CDR3nt: TGTGCCAGCAGCGTAGCTGCCTCTGGAGACAATGAGCAGTTCTTC

j_gene: TRBJ2-3
abundance: .
d_gene: .
v_gene: TRBV18
CDR3aa: CASSPKVDYTDTQYF
CDR3nt: TGTGCCAGCTCACCAAAGGTAGACTACACAGATACGCAGTATTTT

j_gene: TRBJ1-5
abundance: .
d_gene: TRBD1
v_gene: TRBV27
CDR3aa: CASALWGTGQGYQPQHF
CDR3nt: TGTGCCAGCGCTTTGTGGGGTACGGGACAGGGCTATCAGCCCCAGCATTTT

j_gene: TRBJ2-7
abundance: .
d_gene: TRBD1
v_gene: TRBV18
CDR3aa: CASSPGTGSTYEQYF
CDR3nt: TGTGCCAGCTCTCCCGGGACAGGTTCGACCTACGAGCAGTACTTC

j_gene: TRBJ1-5
abundance: .
d_gene: TRBD1
v_gene: TRBV28
CDR3aa: CASTDGTGDQPQHF
CDR3nt: TGTGCCAGCACCGACGGGACAGGGGATCAGCCCCAGCATTTT

j_gene: TRBJ2-3
abundance: once
d_gene: TRBD2
v_gene: TRBV27
CDR3aa: CASSTRTSGGAEGTDTQYF
CDR3nt: TGTGCCAGCAGTACTCGGACTAGCGGGGGGGCAGAAGGCACAGATACGCAGTATTTT

j_gene: TRBJ1-2
abundance: .
d_gene: .
v_gene: TRBV27
CDR3aa: CASSPTYRGDYGYTF
CDR3nt: TGTGCCAGCAGTCCTACTTATAGGGGCGACTATGGCTACACCTTC

j_gene: TRBJ1-4
abundance: .
d_gene: TRBD1
v_gene: TRBV3-1/TRBV3-2
CDR3aa: CASSQAVGTGLEKLFF
CDR3nt: TGTGCCAGCAGCCAAGCCGTGGGGACAGGGCTCGAAAAACTGTTTTTT

j_gene: TRBJ2-2
abundance: .
d_gene: TRBD1
v_gene: TRBV14
CDR3aa: CATGQLVPGELFF
CDR3nt: TGTGCCACGGGACAGCTTGTACCCGGGGAGCTGTTTTTT

j_gene: TRBJ2-5
abundance: .
d_gene: TRBD1
v_gene: TRBV2
CDR3aa: CASSEARTGQETQYF
CDR3nt: TGTGCCAGCAGTGAAGCGCGGACAGGGCAAGAGACCCAGTACTTC

j_gene: TRBJ2-3
abundance: .
d_gene: .
v_gene: TRBV5-4
CDR3aa: CASSPRRGGVDTQYF
CDR3nt: TGTGCCAGCAGCCCTAGGAGGGGGGGTGTGGATACGCAGTATTTT

j_gene: TRBJ2-5
abundance: .
d_gene: TRBD2
v_gene: TRBV25-1
CDR3aa: CASGLGSGEETQYF
CDR3nt: TGTGCCAGCGGACTAGGGTCGGGGGAGGAGACCCAGTACTTC

j_gene: TRBJ2-1
abundance: once
d_gene: TRBD2
v_gene: TRBV11-1
CDR3aa: CASSWRGGLVYNEQFF
CDR3nt: TGTGCCAGCAGCTGGCGGGGGGGCCTTGTTTACAATGAGCAGTTCTTC

j_gene: TRBJ2-7
abundance: .
d_gene: .
v_gene: TRBV6-5
CDR3aa: CASTWHYEQYF
CDR3nt: TGTGCCAGCACATGGCACTACGAGCAGTACTTC

j_gene: TRBJ1-6
abundance: few
d_gene: TRBD1
v_gene: TRBV9
CDR3aa: CASSVETGGGSPLHF
CDR3nt: TGTGCCAGCAGCGTAGAAACAGGGGGTGGTTCACCCCTCCACTTT

j_gene: TRBJ2-3
abundance: .
d_gene: .
v_gene: TRBV21-1
CDR3aa: CASNHSEGQGSTDTQYF
CDR3nt: TGTGCCAGCAATCACTCCGAGGGGCAGGGGTCCACAGATACGCAGTATTTT

j_gene: TRBJ1-2
abundance: once
d_gene: TRBD1
v_gene: TRBV6-5
CDR3aa: CASSKPTGAYGYTF
CDR3nt: TGTGCCAGCAGTAAGCCAACAGGGGCCTATGGCTACACCTTC

j_gene: TRBJ1-3
abundance: .
d_gene: TRBD1
v_gene: TRBV28
CDR3aa: CASRGDSSGNTIYF
CDR3nt: TGTGCCAGCAGGGGGGACAGCTCTGGAAACACCATATATTTT

j_gene: TRBJ1-1
abundance: .
d_gene: .
v_gene: TRBV3-1/TRBV3-2
CDR3aa: CACEAANTEAFF
CDR3nt: TGTGCCTGTGAGGCGGCGAACACTGAAGCTTTCTTT

j_gene: TRBJ1-1
abundance: .
d_gene: .
v_gene: TRBV5-1
CDR3aa: CASRYSGDTEAFF
CDR3nt: TGCGCCAGCAGATACTCAGGGGACACTGAAGCTTTCTTT

j_gene: TRBJ2-5
abundance: once
d_gene: .
v_gene: TRBV5-1
CDR3aa: CASSFSGVVGETQYF
CDR3nt: TGCGCCAGCAGCTTTTCAGGTGTCGTGGGCGAGACCCAGTACTTC

j_gene: TRBJ1-6
abundance: .
d_gene: TRBD1
v_gene: TRBV18
CDR3aa: CASSPYDRAQSPLHF
CDR3nt: TGTGCCAGCTCACCATATGACAGGGCTCAATCACCCCTCCACTTT

j_gene: TRBJ2-5
abundance: few
d_gene: TRBD1
v_gene: TRBV27
CDR3aa: CASSPWDRVQETQYF
CDR3nt: TGTGCCAGCAGTCCGTGGGACAGGGTGCAAGAGACCCAGTACTTC

j_gene: TRBJ1-2
abundance: .
d_gene: .
v_gene: TRBV12-2
CDR3aa: CASRYSSARVGIGYTF
CDR3nt: TGTGCAAGTCGCTATTCGAGCGCCCGGGTGGGTATAGGCTACACCTTC